The 16 T cell receptor beta chains below come from one sample, sequenced in a study of post-analysis software for immune sequencing data. Study-level findings and limits: Patients carried five TRBV segments more frequently than controls did, and TRBV5-6, TRBV5-1 and TRBV20-1 were among them.

Unique molecular identifiers were present in the TCR beta cDNA libraries. TCRdb itself ran the PCR reads through MiXCR, one entry per CDR3 protein. The table includes almost 700,000 distinct CDR3 sequences, 59% detected once. Their recognized antigens are unknown. The sequenced sample was blood. The source of these receptors is a girl aged 2-10 years with multiple sclerosis.

This chain links TRBV29-1 with TRBJ2-1; D is uncertain. CDR1 and CDR2 (germline): SQVTM, ANQGSEA. The CDR3 extends over 11 amino acids. Between the trimmed V and J ends, which lost 6 bases and 6 bases, there was a span of 9 bases. CDR3: CSVRHLNEQFF. The CDR3 nucleotides are TGCAGCGTGCGCCACCTCAATGAGCAGTTCTTC.

This rearrangement joins TRBV12-5 to TRBJ1-4, with D maybe TRBD1 (6 bases). Germline CDR1 reads LGHNT; CDR2 reads FRNRAP. The CDR3 covers 15 residues. Trimming left V 4 bases short and J 0 bases short, with 9 bases between. Here the CDR3 DNA reads TGTGCTAGTGGTTCCAGGGGCGCAACTAATGAAAAACTGTTTTTT. Protein: CASGSRGATNEKLFF.

The V gene is TRBV2, the J gene TRBJ2-1; D is possibly TRBD2 (7 bases). The V end was cut by 7 bases, the J end by 2 bases, with 15 bases between. CDR1 is SNHLY, CDR2 FYNNEI, per germline. The CDR3 sequence is 15 residues long. This CDR3 is CASKKGGAAYNEQFF. The CDR3, as DNA: TGTGCCAGCAAGAAGGGGGGGGCTGCCTACAATGAGCAGTTCTTC.

This clonotype was observed many times. The chain has TRBV20-1 and TRBJ2-3, with a tentative D call TRBD2 (5 bases). Germline V gene sequence: CDR1 DFQATT, CDR2 SNEGSKA (reference sequence). The CDR3 totals 12 residues. The V and J ends lost 0 bases and 6 bases respectively, with 7 bases between them. The CDR3 spells CSARDRGDTQYF. The CDR3 nucleotides read TGCAGTGCTAGAGATCGAGGGGATACGCAGTATTTT.

J is TRBJ2-5 and V is TRBV3-1; 12 bases fit TRBD2. Matching the DNA end better, TRBJ2-7 makes the J call doubtful. The CDR3 consists of 15 residues. Germline CDR1 LGHDT, CDR2 YNNKEL (reference sequence). The CDR3 region has the DNA TGTGCCAGCAGCCAAGGACTAGCGGGAGAGTACGAGCAGTACTTC. It codes for CASSQGLAGEYEQYF.

This sequence joins TRBV10-3 and TRBJ1-2, with D perhaps TRBD1 (6 bases). The germline V gene has CDR1 ENHRY and CDR2 SYGVKD. Trimming stripped 8 bases from V and 6 bases from J, with 13 bases between. This CDR3 contains 12 residues. The CDR3 protein is CAIGGGQDGYTF. CDR3 coding DNA: TGTGCCATCGGTGGGGGCCAAGATGGCTACACCTTC.

The chain links TRBV21-1 to TRBJ2-7; the D call of TRBD2 is as the table states it, not checked on the DNA. TRBV21-1 is assigned pseudogene status. The CDR3 has 16 residues. The CDR3 loop is CASSKDSGRAAYEQYF. The CDR3 DNA reads TGTGCCAGCAGCAAAGATAGCGGGAGGGCGGCCTACGAGCAGTACTTC.

V gene TRBV29-1 combines with J gene TRBJ2-1; TRBD1 matches 10 bases. Germline V lookup: CDR1 SQVTM, CDR2 ANQGSEA. This CDR3 contains 14 residues. Trimming removed 6 bases from V and 3 bases from J; junction bases left unmatched: 5. The CDR3 DNA is TGCAGCGTCGGGGACAGGGGCGGCTACAATGAGCAGTTCTTC. This sequence encodes CSVGDRGGYNEQFF.

This clonotype occurred a few times. The rearrangement uses TRBV2 and TRBJ2-1; 8 nucleotides align to TRBD1. Germline CDR1 and CDR2: SNHLY and FYNNEI. V shed 9 bases, J shed 8 bases, and the junction held 3 bases outside the gene matches. The CDR3 runs 11 residues. CDR3 sequence: CARRQGYEQFF. CDR3 coding DNA: TGTGCCAGGAGACAGGGGTATGAGCAGTTCTTC.

This clonotype has just one count. The rearrangement joins TRBV6-2 or TRBV6-3 to TRBJ1-5, with D perhaps matching TRBD1 (5 bases). CDR3 size: 19 residues. The germline V gene encodes CDR1 MNHEY and CDR2 SVGEGT. The ends were cut back, 6 bases at V and 3 bases at J, with 27 bases in the middle. The CDR3 nucleotides read TGTGCCAGCAGCAGACCCTCGCCAGGGTACGTAAGCCCCAATCAGCCCCAGCATTTT. Translation gives CASSRPSPGYVSPNQPQHF.

The chain joins TRBV12-3 or TRBV12-4 to TRBJ1-2; D is unresolved. The CDR3 contains 13 residues. The V and J ends lost 4 bases and 6 bases respectively, with 12 bases between them. The CDR3 spells CASSSGLQDGYTF. DNA of the CDR3: TGTGCCAGCAGTTCCGGGCTCCAAGATGGCTACACCTTC.

V usage is TRBV7-9 and J usage is TRBJ2-1; D unresolved. CDR1 and CDR2 from the germline V gene are SEHNR and FQNEAQ (reference sequence). V lost 5 bases to trimming and J lost 9 bases, with 20 bases between them. The CDR3 contains 15 residues. The CDR3 region is CASSPEIAVVGEQFF. For the CDR3, the DNA is TGTGCCAGCAGCCCCGAAATAGCCGTAGTGGGTGAGCAGTTCTTC.

The rearrangement links TRBV18 to TRBJ2-7, with D perhaps TRBD1 (5 bases). Trimming stripped 3 bases from V and 1 base from J, with 13 bases between. The germline V gene encodes CDR1 KGHSH and CDR2 LQKENI. This CDR3 has 15 residues. CDR3 DNA: TGTGCCAGCTCACCGGGCCAGGGCCTATCCTACGAGCAGTACTTC. Amino acids: CASSPGQGLSYEQYF.

This chain connects TRBV20-1 to TRBJ1-2; 9 positions match TRBD1. The V gene's germline CDR1 is DFQATT and CDR2 SNEGSKA (reference sequence). J gave up 6 bases and V 3 bases, and 5 bases lay outside the gene matches. This CDR3 is built from 13 residues. Here the CDR3 reads CSASGQGNDGYTF. CDR3 nucleotides: TGCAGTGCTAGCGGACAGGGGAATGATGGCTACACCTTC.

The CDR3 reads CSAAHRGNQPQHF. In nucleotides, the CDR3 is TGCAGTGCTGCACACAGGGGGAATCAGCCCCAGCATTTT. The genes are TRBV20-1 and TRBJ1-5, with TRBD1 matching over 8 bases. Germline assignment: CDR1 DFQATT and CDR2 SNEGSKA (reference sequence). This CDR3 has 13 amino acids. V shed 5 bases and J 4 bases; nucleotides not matched to a gene: 4.

This clonotype was observed a few times. This chain joins TRBV12-3 or TRBV12-4 and TRBJ2-1; 8 bases are a match to TRBD2. The CDR3 totals 15 residues. V was pared by 3 bases and J by 3 bases, with 4 bases of the junction left unmatched. The CDR3 protein is CASSFPGGRYNEQFF. CDR3 nucleotide sequence: TGTGCCAGCAGTTTTCCGGGGGGGCGCTACAATGAGCAGTTCTTC.